These 18 T cell receptor beta chains share one sample of origin, sequenced in a study of graft-versus-host responses after intestinal transplantation. Assay: immunoSEQ multiplex PCR; the TCRdb copy retains only in-frame clones and omits some. This table holds roughly 73,000 clones, 87% found once. Their antigens are not known. The specimen was unstimulated CD8+ T cells sorted from spleen or lymph node cells, collected before transplant. The source of these receptors is a human donor who was the organ donor for an intestinal transplant.

The V gene is TRBV5-6, the J gene TRBJ1-2; D is uncertain. CDR1 is SGHDT, CDR2 YYEEEE, per germline. CDR3 length: 15 amino acids. V was cut by 0 bases and J by 4 bases, with 13 bases left in between. The CDR3 DNA sequence: TGTGCCAGCAGCTTGGAAATGCCAGCCTTCTATGGCTACACCTTC. It translates to CASSLEMPAFYGYTF.

The chain uses TRBV7-6 and TRBJ1-1; possibly TRBD1 for D (6 bases). This CDR3 contains 14 residues. The V end was cut by 5 bases, the J end by 5 bases, with 15 bases between. Germline V gene lookup returns CDR1 SGHVS and CDR2 FNYEAQ. DNA of the CDR3: TGTGCCAGCAGCCCAGACGGGGGGCGGACTGAAGCTTTCTTT. Protein product: CASSPDGGRTEAFF.

This clone was recorded only once. V gene TRBV27 combines with J gene TRBJ2-7; D is ambiguous. The CDR3 is 12 amino acids. In germline, CDR1 is MNHEY, CDR2 SMNVEV (reference sequence). The germline V and J ends were trimmed by 2 bases and 4 bases, with 6 bases remaining between them. The CDR3 coding sequence is TGTGCCAGCAGTTTACCCGGTTACGAGCAGTACTTC. Residues: CASSLPGYEQYF.

For this clone: Other nucleotide sequences from this sample produce the same CDR3. V and J are TRBV6-1 and TRBJ2-5; TRBD1 is a possible D gene (6 bases). V was trimmed by 4 bases and J by 4 bases, leaving 13 bases between them. This CDR3 has 14 amino acids. Germline V gene sequence: CDR1 MNHNS, CDR2 SASEGT. CDR3 nucleotides: TGTGCCAGCAGTGTACCGGGACACGGAGAGACCCAGTACTTC. This codes for CASSVPGHGETQYF.

Only one count was recorded for this clone. V usage is TRBV7-2 and J usage is TRBJ1-5; D not certain. The germline V and J ends were trimmed by 6 bases and 9 bases, with 12 bases remaining between them. Germline loops: CDR1 SGHTA, CDR2 FQGNSA. This CDR3 is built from 12 residues. The CDR3 DNA follows: TGTGCCAGCAGTTCCGCCCCGGGGCCCCAGCATTTT. This gives the protein CASSSAPGPQHF.

The chain couples TRBV2 to TRBJ2-5, with no clear D. Trimming stripped 3 bases from V and 5 bases from J, with 10 bases between. The germline CDR1 and CDR2 sequences are SNHLY and FYNNEI. The CDR3 totals 13 residues. The CDR3 loop is CASSDTLWETQYF. The CDR3 DNA reads TGTGCCAGCAGTGACACTCTTTGGGAGACCCAGTACTTC.

A single count supports this clone. The rearrangement joins TRBV4-2 to TRBJ1-2; 7 bases line up with TRBD1. The germline V gene encodes CDR1 LGHNA and CDR2 YNFKEQ. The CDR3 is 15 residues long. The trim removed 1 base at V and 1 base at J, leaving 3 bases unmatched. Written as DNA, the CDR3 is TGTGCCAGCAGCCAAGCCCCAGGGGGTAACTATGGCTACACCTTC. Translated: CASSQAPGGNYGYTF.

This clone showed up just a few times. The V gene is TRBV5-6, the J gene TRBJ1-1; unclear D gene. V lost 3 bases to trimming and J lost 6 bases, with 12 bases between them. The germline V gene has CDR1 SGHDT and CDR2 YYEEEE. CDR3 length: 13 amino acids. The CDR3 here is CASSSVYKPEAFF. The CDR3 nucleotides read TGTGCCAGCAGCTCGGTATATAAACCTGAAGCTTTCTTT.

The V and J genes are TRBV27 and TRBJ2-7, with D possibly matching TRBD1 (5 bases). Germline V lookup: CDR1 MNHEY, CDR2 SMNVEV (reference sequence). Trimming removed 7 bases at V and 2 bases at J, with 21 bases between. CDR3 length: 16 amino acids. For the CDR3, the DNA is TGTGCCAGCACCCCATCCTCGGACACCTCAACCTACGAGCAGTACTTC. It yields the protein CASTPSSDTSTYEQYF.

The chain combines TRBV7-6 with TRBJ1-6; weak D call: TRBD1 (5 bases). V lost 6 bases to trimming and J lost 11 bases, with 11 bases between them. This CDR3 is built from 12 residues. CDR1 and CDR2 (germline): SGHVS, FNYEAQ. The CDR3 nucleotides are TGTGCCAGCAGACCACCAGGGACACCCCTCCACTTT. It yields the protein CASRPPGTPLHF.

The chain links TRBV6-5 to TRBJ1-6, with TRBD1 matching 7 bases. This CDR3 spans 16 amino acids. Trimming cost V 0 bases and J 7 bases; bases outside gene matches: 6. The germline gives CDR1 MNHEY, CDR2 SVGAGI. The CDR3 DNA sequence: TGTGCCAGCAGTTACTCCCTGGGCAGGGGGAATTCACCCCTCCACTTT. This sequence encodes CASSYSLGRGNSPLHF.

The chain combines TRBV9 with TRBJ2-7; 7 bases agree with TRBD2. With V trimmed by 4 bases and J by 0 bases, 10 bases remained unmatched. Germline CDR1 reads SGDLS; CDR2 reads YYNGEE. There are 16 residues in the CDR3. CDR3: CASSKGEGVSSYEQYF. DNA for the CDR3: TGTGCCAGCAGCAAAGGGGAGGGAGTGAGCTCCTACGAGCAGTACTTC. Combining the CDR3 with reference TRBV9 and TRBJ2-7 gives the whole variable domain DSGVTQTPKHLITATGQRVTLRCSPRSGDLSVYWYQQSLDQGLQFLIQYYNGEERAKGNILERFSAQQFPDLHSELNLSSLELGDSALYFCASSKGEGVSSYEQYFGPGTRLTVT.

This clone was counted only a few times. The chain carries TRBV9 and TRBJ2-5; weak D call: TRBD1 (5 bases). The CDR3 has 16 amino acids. V lost 0 bases, J lost 3 bases, and 15 bases lay in between. The V gene's germline CDR1 is SGDLS and CDR2 YYNGEE. The CDR3 reads CASSVVLDSLEETQYF. Here the CDR3 DNA reads TGTGCCAGCAGCGTAGTCCTAGACAGCTTAGAAGAGACCCAGTACTTC.

This clone has just a few counts. V and J are TRBV6-1 and TRBJ1-5, with 7 bases identical to TRBD1. Germline lookup yields CDR1 MNHNS and CDR2 SASEGT. The CDR3 has 15 residues. J was trimmed by 2 bases and V by 2 bases; bases with no gene match: 3. The CDR3 region has the DNA TGTGCCAGCAGTGAAAATACAGGGGGCAATCAGCCCCAGCATTTT. Its translation: CASSENTGGNQPQHF.

The chain has TRBV28 and TRBJ2-3; the D gene is possibly TRBD2 (7 bases). Germline V lookup: CDR1 MDHEN, CDR2 SYDVKM. The ends were cut back, 5 bases at V and 0 bases at J, with 21 bases in the middle. The CDR3 is 18 residues long. The CDR3, as DNA: TGTGCCAGCAGTCACGTAGGAGGGGGAGCGGGGAGCACAGATACGCAGTATTTT. Encoded protein: CASSHVGGGAGSTDTQYF.

The chain joins TRBV9 to TRBJ1-4; 8 positions agree with TRBD1. Germline V CDR1 and CDR2: SGDLS, YYNGEE. The ends lost 4 bases at V and 1 base at J; junction bases unmatched: 12. The CDR3 is made up of 18 amino acids. The CDR3 DNA reads as TGTGCCAGCAGCTTAAACGACAGGGGAATTGGAACTAATGAAAAACTGTTTTTT. It is translated as CASSLNDRGIGTNEKLFF.

The rearrangement joins TRBV4-1 to TRBJ2-7, with a weak D call TRBD1 (5 bases). Germline loops: CDR1 MGHRA, CDR2 YSYEKL. V was clipped by 0 bases and J by 2 bases, with 8 bases between them. The length of the CDR3 is 14 residues. The CDR3 sequence: CASSQEDSTYEQYF. The CDR3, as DNA: TGCGCCAGCAGCCAAGAAGACAGTACCTACGAGCAGTACTTC.

The chain links TRBV6-1 to TRBJ2-2; D remains ambiguous. CDR1 and CDR2 from the germline V gene are MNHNS and SASEGT. This CDR3 spans 14 amino acids. Trimming pared 4 bases from V and 2 bases from J, leaving 8 bases between. DNA of the CDR3: TGTGCCAGCAGTGCTTATCCTAACACCGGGGAGCTGTTTTTT. Translated: CASSAYPNTGELFF.